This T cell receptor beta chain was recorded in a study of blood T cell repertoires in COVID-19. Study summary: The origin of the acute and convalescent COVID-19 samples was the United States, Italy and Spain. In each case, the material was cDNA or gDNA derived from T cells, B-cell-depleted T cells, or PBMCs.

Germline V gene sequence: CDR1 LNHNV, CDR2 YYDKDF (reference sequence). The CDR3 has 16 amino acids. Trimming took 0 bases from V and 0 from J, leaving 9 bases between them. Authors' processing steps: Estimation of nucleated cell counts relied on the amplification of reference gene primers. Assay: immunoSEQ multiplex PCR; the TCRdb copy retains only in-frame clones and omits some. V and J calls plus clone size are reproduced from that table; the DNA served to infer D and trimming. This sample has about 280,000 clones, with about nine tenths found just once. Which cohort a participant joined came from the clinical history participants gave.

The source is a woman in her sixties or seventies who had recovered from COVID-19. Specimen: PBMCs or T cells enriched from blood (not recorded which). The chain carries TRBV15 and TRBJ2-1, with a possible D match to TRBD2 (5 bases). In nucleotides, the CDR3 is TGTGCCACCAGCAGAGATCCTAGCAGCTCCTACAATGAGCAGTTCTTC. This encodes CATSRDPSSSYNEQFF. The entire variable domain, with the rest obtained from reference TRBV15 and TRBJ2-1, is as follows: DAMVIQNPRYQVTQFGKPVTLSCSQTLNHNVMYWYQQKSSQAPKLLFHYYDKDFNNEADTPDNFQSRRPNTSFCFLDIRSPGLGDTAMYLCATSRDPSSSYNEQFFGPGTRLTVL.